This T cell receptor beta chain emerged from a study of early T cells in non-severe SARS-CoV-2 infection. Study-level information: Sequencing of bulk RNA from unsorted whole blood was done, without chain pairing. Whole-study findings and limits: Comparison of clonotypes with VDJdb favored anti-spike CD8 responses while missing private and CD4 specificities.

Each cDNA molecule carried a unique molecular identifier. TCRdb re-called the 5' RACE reads with MiXCR, one entry per CDR3 protein. The sample includes 70,000 to 85,000 distinct CDR3 sequences, roughly 13% of them seen just once. The CDR3 extends over 13 amino acids. Germline V gene sequence: CDR1 SGHTA, CDR2 FQGNSA. V lost 1 base and J 4 bases, leaving 7 bases between the germline ends. Note on this clonotype: Its specificity is not known.

The chain uses TRBV7-2 and TRBJ1-2; no definite D call. Sequenced sample: whole blood. This TCR was recovered from an adult who was a healthcare worker with PCR-confirmed SARS-CoV-2 infection or an uninfected control (not recorded which). CDR3 residues: CASSLGSVYGYTF. CDR3 nucleotide sequence: TGTGCCAGCAGCTTAGGTAGTGTCTATGGCTACACCTTC.